These 2 T cell receptor beta chains were sequenced from one sample in a study of T cells in Graves' hyperthyroidism and ophthalmopathy. RNA transcripts provided the source from which TCR beta CDR3 regions were amplified. TCR CDR3 regions were first amplified by RT-PCR with HTBI primers. TCRdb re-called the multiplex PCR reads through MiXCR, storing one row per CDR3 protein. The table has around 400,000 distinct CDR3 sequences, 13% to 15% seen once. Sequenced material: blood. The receptors stem from a woman in her sixties with Graves' ophthalmopathy.

This clonotype has at least ten counts. V is TRBV7-2 and J is TRBJ2-7; unclear D gene. This CDR3 spans 13 amino acids. V lost 3 bases and J lost 3, with 9 bases in between. Germline V gene lookup returns CDR1 SGHTA and CDR2 FQGNSA. In DNA, the CDR3 is TGTGCCAGCAGCTTTCCGGACGTCTACGAGCAGTACTTC. This encodes CASSFPDVYEQYF.

This clonotype was seen at least ten times. The chain employs TRBV7-6 and TRBJ2-1, with 13 bases matching TRBD2. Germline V gives CDR1 SGHVS, CDR2 FNYEAQ. The J segment lost 8 bases and the V segment lost 4 bases, leaving 5 bases of the junction unmatched. There are 15 residues in the CDR3. The CDR3 nucleotides are TGTGCCAGCAGCTCGGGACTAGCGGGAATGCATGAGCAGTTCTTC. Amino acids: CASSSGLAGMHEQFF.